The rows below give T cell receptor beta chains drawn from one sample of a study of Ad26.COV2.S vaccination and SARS-CoV-2 variants. Measured with immunoSEQ multiplex PCR; TCRdb has only the in-frame clones, and not every one. The sample includes fewer than 600,000 clones, roughly 87% of them seen just once. Here the sequenced sample was peripheral blood, taken in a trial of Ad26.COV2.S vaccine versus placebo. The receptors come from a person between 18 and 60 years old who received the Ad26.COV2.S COVID-19 vaccine or a placebo. Each CDR3 is given with its conserved first and last residue. Each record gives: J gene, D gene, V gene, clone size, CDR3 length, CDR3 DNA, CDR3 protein. The D gene is left open where the match is weak. Where a row states a size, it is once, few, many or the class of an expanded clone; other rows omit it.

j_gene: TRBJ2-7; d_gene: -; v_gene: TRBV25-1; abundance: -; len: 12; CDR3nt: TGTGCCAGCACAGGGTCTGCCTACGAGCAGTACTTC; CDR3aa: CASTGSAYEQYF
j_gene: TRBJ1-6; d_gene: -; v_gene: TRBV11-3; abundance: -; len: 14; CDR3nt: TGTGCCGGGACGAGGGGCAGCCTTAATTCACCCCTCCACTTT; CDR3aa: CAGTRGSLNSPLHF
j_gene: TRBJ1-1; d_gene: -; v_gene: TRBV29-1; abundance: -; len: 13; CDR3nt: TGCAGCGTCGAAGGGGATGGGGGCACTGAAGCTTTCTTT; CDR3aa: CSVEGDGGTEAFF
j_gene: TRBJ2-7; d_gene: -; v_gene: TRBV10-3; abundance: once; len: 12; CDR3nt: TGTGCCATCAGTGATCGGAGGGCCGAGCAGTACTTC; CDR3aa: CAISDRRAEQYF
j_gene: TRBJ2-3; d_gene: -; v_gene: TRBV4-1; abundance: -; len: 15; CDR3nt: TGCGCCAGCAGCCCGCTGGGGGGGGCGGCAGATACGCAGTATTTT; CDR3aa: CASSPLGGAADTQYF
j_gene: TRBJ2-5; d_gene: -; v_gene: TRBV6-5; abundance: -; len: 14; CDR3nt: TGTGCCAGCAGTTACTCTGGGCGTCAAGAGACCCAGTACTTC; CDR3aa: CASSYSGRQETQYF
j_gene: TRBJ1-1; d_gene: -; v_gene: TRBV18; abundance: few; len: 12; CDR3nt: TGTGCCAGCAGCAACACCAACACTGAAGCTTTCTTT; CDR3aa: CASSNTNTEAFF
j_gene: TRBJ2-2; d_gene: -; v_gene: TRBV27; abundance: -; len: 12; CDR3nt: TGTGCCAGCAGTTTCGCCGGGGGGCAGGTGTTTTTT; CDR3aa: CASSFAGGQVFF
j_gene: TRBJ1-2; d_gene: -; v_gene: TRBV6-4; abundance: -; len: 13; CDR3nt: TGTGCCAGCAGTGCGACAGGCCAATATGGCTACACCTTC; CDR3aa: CASSATGQYGYTF
j_gene: TRBJ2-3; d_gene: TRBD2; v_gene: TRBV7-3; abundance: -; len: 15; CDR3nt: TGTGCCAGCAGCTCCCTAGCGGGTAGCACAGATACGCAGTATTTT; CDR3aa: CASSSLAGSTDTQYF
j_gene: TRBJ1-2; d_gene: -; v_gene: TRBV2; abundance: -; len: 12; CDR3nt: TGTGCCAGCAATGGACAGATATATGGCTACACCTTC; CDR3aa: CASNGQIYGYTF
j_gene: TRBJ2-7; d_gene: TRBD1; v_gene: TRBV28; abundance: once; len: 15; CDR3nt: TGTGCCAGCAGTCCGATCCGGGACAGGGCCCACGAGCAGTACTTC; CDR3aa: CASSPIRDRAHEQYF
j_gene: TRBJ1-5; d_gene: TRBD1; v_gene: TRBV6-5; abundance: -; len: 15; CDR3nt: TGTGCCAGCAGGCCCCGGACAGGGAGCAATCAGCCCCAGCATTTT; CDR3aa: CASRPRTGSNQPQHF
j_gene: TRBJ1-1; d_gene: -; v_gene: TRBV7-2; abundance: -; len: 14; CDR3nt: TGTGCCAGCACCCCCGCCGGAGTGAACACTGAAGCTTTCTTT; CDR3aa: CASTPAGVNTEAFF
j_gene: TRBJ2-3; d_gene: -; v_gene: TRBV9; abundance: -; len: 14; CDR3nt: TGTGCCAGCAGCGTAGCCGAGAGGGAAGATACGCAGTATTTT; CDR3aa: CASSVAEREDTQYF
j_gene: TRBJ2-7; d_gene: -; v_gene: TRBV21-1; abundance: -; len: 15; CDR3nt: TGTGCCAGCAGCAAATCGAGTCGGTCAAACTACGAGCAGTACTTC; CDR3aa: CASSKSSRSNYEQYF
j_gene: TRBJ2-5; d_gene: -; v_gene: TRBV19; abundance: -; len: 16; CDR3nt: TGTGCCAGTAACGCTAGAAACAGCCCGTACCAAGAGACCCAGTACTTC; CDR3aa: CASNARNSPYQETQYF
j_gene: TRBJ2-3; d_gene: -; v_gene: TRBV7-2; abundance: -; len: 16; CDR3nt: TGTGCCAGCAGCGAAAACCCCAGCGGGAGCACAGATACGCAGTATTTT; CDR3aa: CASSENPSGSTDTQYF
j_gene: TRBJ1-2; d_gene: TRBD1; v_gene: TRBV19; abundance: few; len: 16; CDR3nt: TGTGCCAGTAGTGTGGGCCGGGACAGACAATACTATGGCTACACCTTC; CDR3aa: CASSVGRDRQYYGYTF
j_gene: TRBJ2-3; d_gene: -; v_gene: TRBV27; abundance: -; len: 12; CDR3nt: TGTGCCACACGGGACGTCACAGATACGCAGTATTTT; CDR3aa: CATRDVTDTQYF
j_gene: TRBJ1-1; d_gene: -; v_gene: TRBV20-1; abundance: -; len: 11; CDR3nt: TGCAGTGCTAGGGGGGGCACTGAAGCTTTCTTT; CDR3aa: CSARGGTEAFF
j_gene: TRBJ1-1; d_gene: -; v_gene: TRBV19; abundance: -; len: 13; CDR3nt: TGTGCCAGTAGTGTTCAGGGAAACACTGAAGCTTTCTTT; CDR3aa: CASSVQGNTEAFF
j_gene: TRBJ2-2; d_gene: -; v_gene: TRBV5-8; abundance: -; len: 16; CDR3nt: TGTGCCAGCAACCGACCGGCACCCATTAACACCGGGGAGCTGTTTTTT; CDR3aa: CASNRPAPINTGELFF
j_gene: TRBJ2-1; d_gene: -; v_gene: TRBV5-4; abundance: -; len: 14; CDR3nt: TGTGCCAGCAGCCCTATGGGCTCCTACAATGAGCAGTTCTTC; CDR3aa: CASSPMGSYNEQFF
j_gene: TRBJ1-1; d_gene: -; v_gene: TRBV27; abundance: -; len: 12; CDR3nt: TGTGCCAGCAGAGGTGGTGGCACTGAAGCTTTCTTT; CDR3aa: CASRGGGTEAFF
j_gene: TRBJ2-4; d_gene: -; v_gene: TRBV19; abundance: -; len: 16; CDR3nt: TGTGCCAGTAGTATAACCCGACAGCTAGCCAAAAACATTCAGTACTTC; CDR3aa: CASSITRQLAKNIQYF